Below, one T cell receptor beta chain is given with its context. The target antigen is unknown. Study-wide results and caveats: Greatest tumor Treg TCR overlap was with tumor naive CD4+ cells.

Constant-region reverse primers amplified full-length variable regions, followed by semi-nested Nested Universal Primer A PCR. MiXCR was run by TCRdb on the 5' RACE reads, yielding one entry per CDR3 protein. The table lists some 57,000 distinct CDR3 sequences, 17% of them singletons, with under 3% in the top ten. The source is a female donor with breast cancer. Sequences were obtained from naive CD4+ T cells sorted from blood. Subset here: naive CD4+ T cells, CD4+CD45RA+CD25-.

CDR3 sequence reads: CASSQAKQLNTEAFF. Here the CDR3 DNA reads TGCGCCAGCAGCCAAGCAAAACAGCTGAACACTGAAGCTTTCTTT. The V and J genes are TRBV4-1 and TRBJ1-1; D is uncertain. CDR1 and CDR2 (germline): MGHRA, YSYEKL. The CDR3 runs to 15 residues. V was cut by 1 base and J by 0 bases, with 9 bases left in between.